This is a list of T cell receptor beta chains from one sample in a study of regulatory T cells in long-lasting Graves disease. One entry per CDR3 protein results from TCRdb running MiXCR on the multiplex PCR reads. The sample contains 550,000 to 700,000 distinct CDR3 sequences, more than 15% of which appear only once. The same sample was also studied in work on T cells in Graves' hyperthyroidism and ophthalmopathy.

The sequencing here drew on peripheral blood mononuclear cells (PBMCs), taken at new diagnosis, from a patient treated with antithyroid drugs. The receptor source for this set is a young man with Graves disease. Each CDR3 is given with its conserved first and last residue. A D gene is named only where the DNA matches it firmly. Size is stated for part of the rows, as once, few or many counts, or as a class when the clone is expanded.

TRBD2	.	TRBJ2-2	TRBV9	16	CASSVWSSGSGGELFF	TGTGCCAGCAGCGTGTGGTCTAGCGGGAGTGGCGGGGAGCTGTTTTTT
.	many	TRBJ2-1	TRBV27	19	CASSLRPREGAELAHEQFF	TGTGCCAGCAGTTTACGACCCCGGGAGGGGGCTGAATTAGCACATGAGCAGTTCTTC
TRBD1	many	TRBJ1-2	TRBV28	17	CASSFPGQGASYYGYTF	TGTGCCAGCAGTTTCCCGGGACAGGGGGCTAGTTACTATGGCTACACCTTC
.	.	TRBJ2-1	TRBV19	13	CASSIIPAGEQFF	TGTGCCAGTAGTATCATACCCGCTGGTGAGCAGTTCTTC
.	few	TRBJ2-7	TRBV15	13	CATSSPPGVEQYF	TGTGCCACCAGCAGTCCCCCCGGGGTAGAGCAGTACTTC
.	.	TRBJ2-7	TRBV10-3	14	CAISERDREGEQYF	TGTGCCATCAGTGAGCGAGACAGGGAGGGCGAGCAGTACTTC
TRBD1	many	TRBJ1-5	TRBV2	14	CASKKGQGLMPQHF	TGTGCCAGCAAGAAAGGACAGGGGTTGATGCCCCAGCATTTT
.	many	TRBJ2-2	TRBV28	16	CASSFPPRGNTGELFF	TGTGCCAGCAGTTTCCCTCCCAGGGGGAACACCGGGGAGCTGTTTTTT
TRBD2	.	TRBJ2-1	TRBV4-2	16	CASSQRASGNYNEQFF	TGTGCCAGCAGCCAGCGCGCTAGCGGAAACTACAATGAGCAGTTCTTC
TRBD1	many	TRBJ2-5	TRBV2	15	CASSADRVVQETQYF	TGTGCCAGCAGTGCTGACAGGGTGGTCCAAGAGACCCAGTACTTC
.	many	TRBJ2-1	TRBV2	15	CASRDGGYTGNEQFF	TGTGCCAGCAGGGATGGGGGGTACACGGGCAATGAGCAGTTCTTC
TRBD2	few	TRBJ2-7	TRBV13	16	CASSPPGLAGINEQYF	TGTGCCAGCAGCCCCCCCGGGCTAGCGGGAATCAACGAGCAGTACTTC
.	few	TRBJ2-2	TRBV6-1	15	CASTGSPRVTGELFF	TGTGCCAGCACAGGTTCACCCCGAGTCACCGGGGAGCTGTTTTTT
.	.	TRBJ2-2	TRBV27	15	CASSFRTIGTGELFF	TGTGCCAGCAGTTTCAGGACAATCGGGACCGGGGAGCTGTTTTTT
.	many	TRBJ2-7	TRBV5-1	13	CASSLADPHEQYF	TGCGCCAGCAGCTTGGCCGATCCCCACGAGCAGTACTTC
.	few	TRBJ2-7	TRBV4-1	15	CASSQVQGGAYEQYF	TGCGCCAGCAGCCAAGTCCAGGGGGGGGCCTACGAGCAGTACTTC
.	.	TRBJ1-1	TRBV25-1	14	CASTQDAGDTEAFF	TGTGCCAGCACTCAGGACGCGGGCGACACTGAAGCTTTCTTT
TRBD1	many	TRBJ2-7	TRBV9	14	CASSVGTETYEQYF	TGTGCCAGCAGCGTCGGGACAGAGACCTACGAGCAGTACTTC
.	many	TRBJ2-5	TRBV20-1	11	CSASTPETQYF	TGCAGTGCTAGCACTCCAGAGACCCAGTACTTC
.	.	TRBJ1-1	TRBV19	14	CASSTPRMETEAFF	TGTGCCAGTAGTACCCCGAGGATGGAAACTGAAGCTTTCTTT
.	many	TRBJ1-5	TRBV2	15	CASAIGQRSNQPQHF	TGTGCCAGCGCTATAGGCCAGCGCAGCAATCAGCCCCAGCATTTT
.	.	TRBJ2-1	TRBV15	14	CATSRALNYNEQFF	TGTGCCACCAGCAGAGCCTTAAATTACAATGAGCAGTTCTTC
.	.	TRBJ2-7	TRBV3-1	11	CASSQVGLQYF	TGTGCCAGCAGCCAAGTGGGGTTGCAGTACTTC
TRBD1	few	TRBJ2-7	TRBV3-1	14	CASSQDLGDREQYF	TGTGCCAGCAGCCAAGATCTAGGGGACAGGGAGCAGTACTTC
.	once	TRBJ1-2	TRBV24-1	14	CATSDDGTAYGYTF	TGTGCCACCAGTGACGATGGGACGGCCTATGGCTACACCTTC
TRBD1	few	TRBJ2-1	TRBV10-3	20	CAISEPDYPARGQGLDEQFF	TGTGCCATCAGTGAGCCCGATTACCCCGCACGGGGACAGGGGTTGGATGAGCAGTTCTTC
.	many	TRBJ2-5	TRBV6-2/TRBV6-3	14	CASSYSLASETQYF	TGTGCCAGCAGTTACTCCCTAGCATCAGAGACCCAGTACTTC
.	many	TRBJ2-7	TRBV7-9	15	CASSLGWDSSYEQYF	TGTGCCAGCAGCTTAGGGTGGGATAGCTCCTACGAGCAGTACTTC
.	.	TRBJ1-5	TRBV18	13	CASSPTVDQPQHF	TGTGCCAGCTCACCGACCGTGGATCAGCCCCAGCATTTT
.	many	TRBJ2-1	TRBV11-3	14	CASKGSDSYNEQFF	TGTGCCAGCAAGGGGTCGGACTCCTACAATGAGCAGTTCTTC
TRBD1	few	TRBJ1-1	TRBV18	16	CASSPRTGGSNTEAFF	TGTGCCAGCTCACCCCGGACAGGGGGTTCGAACACTGAAGCTTTCTTT
TRBD2	once	TRBJ2-7	TRBV7-8	14	CASSSPAGLAGEYF	TGTGCCAGCAGCTCACCCGCGGGACTAGCGGGAGAATACTTC
.	many	TRBJ2-7	TRBV11-2	14	CASRIAGLTYEQYF	TGTGCCAGCCGAATAGCAGGGCTTACCTACGAGCAGTACTTC
.	.	TRBJ1-4	TRBV25-1	21	CASSDPFGGARDSSTNEKLFF	TGTGCCAGCAGTGACCCCTTCGGTGGGGCCAGGGATAGTTCAACTAATGAAAAACTGTTTTTT
TRBD2	.	TRBJ2-7	TRBV20-1	16	CSARRWKRESNYEQYF	TGCAGTGCTAGGAGGTGGAAGCGGGAGTCAAATTACGAGCAGTACTTC
TRBD1	few	TRBJ2-5	TRBV7-9	14	CASSKTGFQETQYF	TGTGCCAGCAGCAAGACAGGGTTTCAAGAGACCCAGTACTTC
.	many	TRBJ2-1	TRBV6-1	14	CASSEGWAGDEQFF	TGTGCCAGCAGTGAAGGTTGGGCCGGCGATGAGCAGTTCTTC
TRBD1	.	TRBJ1-4	TRBV10-3	17	CAISQAKGAHIGEKLFF	TGTGCCATCAGCCAAGCGAAGGGGGCACATATTGGTGAAAAACTGTTTTTT
TRBD2	.	TRBJ2-1	TRBV3-1	14	CASSSSGSKNEQFF	TGTGCCAGCAGCTCTAGCGGGAGTAAAAATGAGCAGTTCTTC
.	many	TRBJ2-7	TRBV6-1	17	CASSVKGRRGRSDEQYF	TGTGCCAGCAGTGTCAAAGGTCGGCGGGGACGTTCGGACGAGCAGTACTTC
.	.	TRBJ2-1	TRBV6-5	17	CASSYWGRTGAVNEQFF	TGTGCCAGCAGTTACTGGGGAAGAACGGGAGCGGTCAATGAGCAGTTCTTC
.	many	TRBJ2-7	TRBV2	14	CASKTIPTYYEQYF	TGTGCCAGCAAAACGATTCCCACATATTACGAGCAGTACTTC